The entry below describes one T cell receptor beta chain. No antigen is known for it. The entry originates in a study of vaccination and CD4 T cells after COVID-19. Treatment indicated: roughly 11-day PBMC culture with coronavirus spike peptide pools or control peptides (ViraFEST assay). The Oncomine TCR Beta short-read assay generated sequence data from the DNA of cultured CD4+ T cells. TCRdb reprocessed the PCR reads with MiXCR, giving one entry per CDR3 protein. The repertoire holds some 12,000 distinct CDR3 sequences, roughly a fifth seen once, with around an eighth in the top ten. The CDR3 runs to 14 residues. The germline CDR1 and CDR2 sequences are DFQATT and SNEGSKA (reference sequence). Trimming shortened V by 5 bases and J by 0 bases, and 8 bases separated the two germline ends.

The sequencing used CD4+ T cells from blood, cultured in vitro, collected after SARS-CoV-2 vaccination. The clonotype originates from a human donor who had recovered from COVID-19. The chain combines TRBV20-1 with TRBJ2-6; D remains unclear. Here the CDR3 DNA reads TGCAGTGCTCCCCAGTTCTCTGGGGCCAACGTCCTGACTTTC. Amino acids: CSAPQFSGANVLTF.